One sample yielded the 31 T cell receptor beta chains listed below, sequenced in a study of patients and donors after allogeneic stem cell transplantation. TCRdb re-analysed the RT-PCR reads in MiXCR, keeping a single row per CDR3 protein. The sample shows about 230,000 distinct CDR3 sequences, less than 15% of them seen only once. The sample was blood, either unsorted or a sorted T cell fraction (not recorded which). Receptors were obtained from a human donor who was either an allogeneic HSCT recipient or a stem cell or donor lymphocyte infusion donor (not recorded which). It is not recorded whose cells these are; they may come from a transplant donor.

This clonotype turned up a few times. V and J are TRBV10-3 and TRBJ1-4, with 7 bases identical to TRBD1. The CDR3 consists of 14 residues. After removal of 4 bases from V and 4 bases from J, the junction contained 3 bases not matched to a gene. Germline V gives CDR1 ENHRY, CDR2 SYGVKD. The CDR3 region has the DNA TGTGCCATCAGTGCTGCAGGGGGTAATGAAAAACTGTTTTTT. Translation: CAISAAGGNEKLFF.

Ten or more counts support this clonotype. The V and J genes are TRBV5-6 and TRBJ2-7, with D possibly being TRBD1 or TRBD2 (6 bases each). Germline CDR1 is SGHDT and CDR2 is YYEEEE. V gave up 0 bases and J gave up 0 bases, with 13 bases separating them. CDR3 length: 16 amino acids. This chain's CDR3 is CASSLEGGQVSYEQYF. The CDR3 DNA sequence: TGTGCCAGCAGCTTGGAAGGGGGGCAGGTCTCCTACGAGCAGTACTTC.

The chain joins TRBV3-1 to TRBJ2-7, with a tentative D call TRBD2 (6 bases). The germline CDR1 and CDR2 sequences are LGHDT and YNNKEL (reference sequence). The ends were cut back, 1 base at V and 4 bases at J, with 11 bases in the middle. This CDR3 is 14 amino acids long. CDR3 in amino acids: CASSQGLVLYEQYF. CDR3 in DNA: TGTGCCAGCAGCCAAGGACTAGTTCTTTACGAGCAGTACTTC.

This clonotype was recorded a few times. The rearrangement uses TRBV5-1 and TRBJ2-3; D is perhaps TRBD2 (5 bases). Between the trimmed V and J ends, which lost 5 bases and 0 bases, there was a span of 10 bases. Germline values: CDR1 SGHRS, CDR2 YFSETQ. This CDR3 comprises 14 residues. The CDR3 DNA is TGCGCCAGCAGGGAGGCTGTTAGCACAGATACGCAGTATTTT. Protein: CASREAVSTDTQYF.

This chain joins TRBV19 and TRBJ1-1; D unclear. Germline CDR1 and CDR2: LNHDA and SQIVND (reference sequence). Trimming cost V 5 bases and J 9 bases, with 13 bases left between them. CDR3 length: 12 amino acids. The CDR3 sequence: CASSVPDWKAFF. The CDR3 nucleotides read TGTGCCAGTAGTGTACCTGATTGGAAAGCTTTCTTT.

This clonotype was detected many times. The chain is built from TRBV4-3 and TRBJ1-5, with D uncertain. V lost 2 bases and J lost 6, with 11 bases in between. This CDR3 contains 14 residues. Germline CDR1 reads LGHNA; CDR2 reads YSLEER. The CDR3 coding sequence is TGCGCCAGCAGCCAATGGGTACTGGGTCAGCCCCAGCATTTT. Protein sequence: CASSQWVLGQPQHF.

The J gene is TRBJ1-2, the V gene TRBV6-5; 8 nucleotides match TRBD1. CDR3 length: 14 amino acids. Germline trimming cut 4 bases from V and 7 bases from J; bases unmatched to any gene: 8. In germline, CDR1 is MNHEY, CDR2 SVGAGI. This chain's CDR3 is CASSSGFTGGGYTF. CDR3 in DNA: TGTGCCAGCAGTTCCGGATTTACAGGGGGTGGCTACACCTTC.

The chain couples TRBV6-2 or TRBV6-3 to TRBJ1-2, with 10 positions matching TRBD1. CDR1 and CDR2 from the germline V gene are MNHEY and SVGEGT. This CDR3 has 15 amino acids. With 2 bases clipped from V and 6 bases from J, the junction kept 6 bases outside the gene matches. For the CDR3, the DNA is TGTGCCAGCAGTTACATGTCCGGGACAGGGGATGGCTACACCTTC. Translating gives CASSYMSGTGDGYTF.

This chain connects TRBV6-1 to TRBJ1-1, with D perhaps TRBD1 (6 bases). CDR3 length: 15 residues. The V gene's germline CDR1 is MNHNS and CDR2 SASEGT. The ends were cut back, 7 bases at V and 4 bases at J, with 19 bases in the middle. CDR3 in amino acids: CASTRGYREGTEAFF. The DNA of the CDR3 is TGTGCCAGCACCCGAGGGTACAGGGAGGGCACTGAAGCTTTCTTT.

The genes are TRBV29-1 and TRBJ1-1, with 9 bases lining up with TRBD1. The junction had 10 bases not matched to a gene; V was cut back by 7 bases and J by 1 base. Germline loops: CDR1 SQVTM, CDR2 ANQGSEA. The CDR3 runs 15 residues. The CDR3 loop reads CSADRQGVGNTEAFF. The CDR3 coding sequence is TGCAGCGCCGACAGACAGGGGGTAGGGAACACTGAAGCTTTCTTT.

CDR3 DNA sequence: TGTGCTAGTGGCCTGGGGGGGAACACCGGGGAGCTGTTTTTT. As protein: CASGLGGNTGELFF. The J gene is TRBJ2-2, the V gene TRBV12-5; weak D call: TRBD2 (6 bases). Germline CDR1 reads LGHNT; CDR2 reads FRNRAP. CDR3 length: 14 residues. V was pared by 6 bases and J by 1 base, with 9 bases between.

This clonotype was detected only a few times. The gene calls are TRBV12-5 and TRBJ2-1; 9 bases are shared with TRBD2. This CDR3 spans 18 amino acids. The germline V gene has CDR1 LGHNT and CDR2 FRNRAP. V dropped 4 bases and J dropped 0; count of bases not matched to a gene: 10. DNA for the CDR3: TGTGCTAGTGGTTCCTGGGGGAGCGGGGGGAGCTCCTACAATGAGCAGTTCTTC. Amino acids: CASGSWGSGGSSYNEQFF.

The chain has TRBV7-3 and TRBJ2-5; 7 bases are a match to TRBD2. Germline CDR1 and CDR2: SGHTA and FQGTGA. V lost 5 bases, J lost 5 bases, and 8 bases stayed unmatched. The CDR3 extends over 14 amino acids. CDR3 residues: CASSSGEGGETQYF. CDR3 DNA sequence: TGTGCCAGCAGCAGCGGCGAGGGAGGGGAGACCCAGTACTTC.

This rearrangement joins TRBV11-2 to TRBJ2-1; 8 positions match TRBD2. Germline V gives CDR1 SGHAT, CDR2 FQNNGV. The J segment lost 7 bases and the V segment lost 6 bases, leaving 11 bases of the junction unmatched. CDR3 length: 15 residues. The CDR3 here is CASSPSGRKGNEQFF. CDR3 DNA: TGTGCCAGCAGTCCCAGCGGGAGAAAGGGAAATGAGCAGTTCTTC.

This clonotype was detected many times. The rearrangement joins TRBV5-1 to TRBJ1-4, with unresolved D. Germline V lookup: CDR1 SGHRS, CDR2 YFSETQ. The CDR3 is made up of 14 amino acids. The V end was cut by 2 bases, the J end by 10 bases, with 15 bases between. CDR3 sequence reads: CASSFATGNGKLFF. CDR3 nucleotide sequence: TGCGCCAGCAGCTTCGCCACGGGGAACGGAAAACTGTTTTTT.

This clonotype was recorded at least ten times. V and J are TRBV25-1 and TRBJ2-5, with 8 bases that match TRBD2. The CDR3 runs 16 residues. Trimming took 3 bases from V and 2 from J; bases not matched to a gene: 8. CDR1 is MGHDK and CDR2 is SYGVNS in the germline V gene. The CDR3 DNA is TGTGCCAGCAGTGACCCTAGGACTAGCTATCAAGAGACCCAGTACTTC. This encodes CASSDPRTSYQETQYF.

The chain carries TRBV7-2 and TRBJ2-2, with D unresolved. Trimming took 3 bases from V and 2 from J, leaving 7 bases between them. Germline-derived CDR1 and CDR2 are SGHTA and FQGNSA. The CDR3 spans 14 residues. The CDR3 DNA is TGTGCCAGCAGCTTCGTCCAAAACACCGGGGAGCTGTTTTTT. It is translated as CASSFVQNTGELFF.

On this clonotype: One base away lies a much larger clone, so this may be a sequencing read error. The rearrangement uses TRBV3-1 and TRBJ1-2; D is perhaps TRBD1 (5 bases). V lost 0 bases and J 2 bases, leaving 7 bases between the germline ends. This CDR3 region has 14 residues. Looked up from germline, CDR1 is LGHDT and CDR2 is YNNKEL (reference sequence). CDR3 in amino acids: CASSQDAGNYGYTF. CDR3 DNA: TGTGCCAGCAGCCAAGACGCAGGGAACTATGGCTACACCTTC. Full variable domain (outside the CDR3, taken from reference TRBV3-1 and TRBJ1-2): DTAVSQTPKYLVTQMGNDKSIKCEQNLGHDTMYWYKQDSKKFLKIMFSYNNKELIINETVPNRFSPKSPDKAHLNLHINSLELGDSAVYFCASSQDAGNYGYTFGSGTRLTVV.

The genes are TRBV5-6 and TRBJ1-1; a possible D gene is TRBD1 (5 bases). The V end lost 4 bases, the J end lost 6 bases, and 13 bases lay between the germline ends. The CDR3 loop spans 13 amino acids. Germline V gene data show CDR1 as SGHDT and CDR2 as YYEEEE. The CDR3: CASSDYRFPEAFF. CDR3 DNA: TGTGCCAGCAGCGATTACAGGTTCCCTGAAGCTTTCTTT.

In this sample, this clonotype is medium-sized. The rearrangement links TRBV5-1 to TRBJ2-3; 16 nucleotides match TRBD2. This CDR3 has 19 residues. Germline-derived CDR1 and CDR2 are SGHRS and YFSETQ. V trimming: 0 bases; J trimming: 4 bases; junction bases outside the gene matches: 8. The chain's CDR3 is CASSLVGTSGGARADTQYF. Written as DNA, the CDR3 is TGCGCCAGCAGCTTGGTGGGGACTAGCGGGGGGGCCCGGGCAGATACGCAGTATTTT.

The V gene is TRBV20-1, the J gene TRBJ1-6; the D is unclear. Germline V gene sequence: CDR1 DFQATT, CDR2 SNEGSKA (reference sequence). This CDR3 spans 16 amino acids. Trimming took off 0 bases at V and 5 bases at J, with 14 bases between the two ends. CDR3 amino acids: CSARDGKGSNNSPLHF. DNA of the CDR3: TGCAGTGCTAGAGATGGTAAAGGGTCCAATAATTCACCCCTCCACTTT.

This clonotype was seen at least ten times. CDR3 sequence: CSGGSQETQYF. DNA of the CDR3: TGCAGTGGTGGGTCCCAAGAGACCCAGTACTTC. The rearrangement links TRBV20-1 to TRBJ2-5; D not resolved. V was trimmed by 7 bases and J by 1 base, leaving 7 bases between them. This CDR3 spans 11 amino acids. Germline lookup yields CDR1 DFQATT and CDR2 SNEGSKA (reference sequence).

V is TRBV30 and J is TRBJ1-1; D possibly corresponds to TRBD1 (6 bases). The CDR3 is made up of 11 amino acids. From germline, CDR1 is GTSNPN and CDR2 SVGIG (reference sequence). The ends were cut back, 1 base at V and 11 bases at J, with 11 bases in the middle. CDR3 DNA: TGTGCCTGGAGTGGGGGACAAGGGGCTTTCTTT. Its protein is CAWSGGQGAFF.

This clonotype was counted ten times or more. The chain carries TRBV27 and TRBJ2-2, with 7 positions matching TRBD1. The V gene end was trimmed by 5 bases and the J gene end by 0 bases; junction bases not matched to a gene: 3. This CDR3 has 15 residues. Germline CDR1 is MNHEY and CDR2 is SMNVEV (reference sequence). The CDR3 reads CASSRGQANTGELFF. The CDR3, as DNA: TGTGCCAGCAGTCGAGGACAGGCGAACACCGGGGAGCTGTTTTTT.

This clonotype was seen at least ten times. The rearrangement links TRBV3-1 to TRBJ2-7, with 13 bases fitting TRBD2. V shed 4 bases and J 2 bases; nucleotides not matched to a gene: 8. The CDR3 is 17 residues long. Germline V CDR1 and CDR2: LGHDT, YNNKEL (reference sequence). CDR3 bases: TGTGCCAGCAGCCCCCGGACTAGCGGGGGATGGGCCTACGAGCAGTACTTC. Translating it yields CASSPRTSGGWAYEQYF.

In its sample, this clonotype was seen many times. The V gene is TRBV20-1, the J gene TRBJ2-7; D might be TRBD1 (6 bases). The CDR3 spans 12 residues. V lost 5 bases and J lost 2, with 10 bases in between. From germline, CDR1 is DFQATT and CDR2 SNEGSKA (reference sequence). The CDR3 here is CSAGDTTYEQYF. In nucleotides, the CDR3 is TGCAGTGCTGGGGACACGACCTACGAGCAGTACTTC.

This clonotype was detected ten times or more. This chain connects TRBV11-1 to TRBJ2-2, with 13 bases identical to TRBD2. The CDR3 is 19 residues long. Germline lookup yields CDR1 SGHAT and CDR2 FQDESV (reference sequence). After removal of 5 bases from V and 2 bases from J, the junction contained 11 bases not matched to a gene. DNA for the CDR3: TGTGCCAGCAGCGAACCTCCGGGACTAGCGGGACTAAACACCGGGGAGCTGTTTTTT. Translating it yields CASSEPPGLAGLNTGELFF.

Regarding this clonotype: This may come from a read error, since a much larger clone is one base off. J is TRBJ2-1 and V is TRBV5-5, with 8 bases aligning to TRBD1. The germline CDR1 and CDR2 sequences are SGHKS and YYEKEE (reference sequence). The CDR3 has 14 residues. V dropped 0 bases and J dropped 4; count of bases not matched to a gene: 0. As DNA, the CDR3 is TGTGCCAGCAGCTTGGGACAGGGGTACAATGAGCAGTTCTTC. Amino acid sequence: CASSLGQGYNEQFF.

CDR3 DNA: TGTGCCAGCAGTCGGGGACTAGCGGCTAACACCGGGGAGCTGTTTTTT. This codes for CASSRGLAANTGELFF. The genes are TRBV2 and TRBJ2-2; 11 bases line up with TRBD2. Germline loops: CDR1 SNHLY, CDR2 FYNNEI. CDR3 size: 16 residues. Germline trimming cut 5 bases from V and 2 bases from J; bases unmatched to any gene: 4.

V and J are TRBV19 and TRBJ1-5, with TRBD1 identical over 8 bases. Germline CDR1 reads LNHDA; CDR2 reads SQIVND (reference sequence). V lost 8 bases, J lost 6 bases, and 15 bases stayed unmatched. CDR3 length: 16 amino acids. CDR3: CASEGRGRFSGQPQHF. CDR3 DNA: TGTGCCAGTGAGGGCAGGGGGCGCTTTTCTGGTCAGCCCCAGCATTTT.

The table lists this clonotype with many counts. The chain employs TRBV9 and TRBJ2-3; TRBD1 aligns across 7 bases. Germline V gene data show CDR1 as SGDLS and CDR2 as YYNGEE. Trimming cost V 2 bases and J 2 bases; bases outside gene matches: 5. This CDR3 spans 15 amino acids. The CDR3 coding sequence is TGTGCCAGCAGCGTCTCGGACAGGAACACAGATACGCAGTATTTT. Translation gives CASSVSDRNTDTQYF.